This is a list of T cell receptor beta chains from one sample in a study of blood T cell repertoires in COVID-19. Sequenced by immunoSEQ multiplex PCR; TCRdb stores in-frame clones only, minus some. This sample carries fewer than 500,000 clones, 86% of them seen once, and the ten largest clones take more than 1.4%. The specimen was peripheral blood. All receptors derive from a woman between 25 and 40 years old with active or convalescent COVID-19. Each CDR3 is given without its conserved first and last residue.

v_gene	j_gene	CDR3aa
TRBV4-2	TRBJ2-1	ASSQEGNVGLADNEQF
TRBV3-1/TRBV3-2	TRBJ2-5	ASSQWVAGGSETQY
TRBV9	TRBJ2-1	ASSVWTSGYNEQF
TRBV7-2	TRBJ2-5	ASNNRAQGETQY
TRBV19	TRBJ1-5	ASKDSIGNQPQH
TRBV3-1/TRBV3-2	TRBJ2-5	ASSQDVLTEETQY
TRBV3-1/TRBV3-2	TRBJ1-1	ASSQETLNTEAF
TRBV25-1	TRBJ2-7	ASSTYYEQY
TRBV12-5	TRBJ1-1	ASGLANRETEAF
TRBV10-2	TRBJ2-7	ASSDGGESYEQY
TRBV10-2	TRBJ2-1	ASSEMAGGPDEQF
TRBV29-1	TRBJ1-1	SVLDRGKNTEAF
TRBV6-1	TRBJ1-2	ASSEKLQGVEYGYT
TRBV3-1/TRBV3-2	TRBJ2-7	ASSRNRGPYEQY
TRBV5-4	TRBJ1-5	ASSLEPSGENQPQH
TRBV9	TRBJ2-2	ASSVSLAGGRGELF
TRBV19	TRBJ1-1	ASSVLMNTEAF
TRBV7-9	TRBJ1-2	ASSLAGSTVYGYT
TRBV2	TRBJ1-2	ASTGTGGGYT
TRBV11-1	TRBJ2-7	ASSSFGQGLSYEQY
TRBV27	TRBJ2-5	ASSLRGAGGVETQY
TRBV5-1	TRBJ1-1	ASSVGTGEDTEAF
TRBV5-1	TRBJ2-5	ASSLVAGSSQETQY
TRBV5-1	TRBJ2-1	ASSLELAGGHQF
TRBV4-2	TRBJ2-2	ASSHGQGGTGELF
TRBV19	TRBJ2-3	ASTSQFSTDTQY
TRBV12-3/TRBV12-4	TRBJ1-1	ASSYAADTEAF
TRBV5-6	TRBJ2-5	ASSSPTDSERQETQY
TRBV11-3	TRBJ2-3	ASSLGFAGSTDTQY
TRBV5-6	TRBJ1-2	ASSSTDGGNGYT